The 22 T cell receptor beta chains listed next were all sequenced from one sample in a study of radiation and T cells in renal cell carcinoma. Treatment given: treatment-naive control, cytoreductive nephrectomy. Here immunoSEQ multiplex PCR was the method, and the copy in TCRdb shows in-frame clones only, minus some. This table has tens of thousands of clones, about 62% appearing once. The source material was tumor tissue, sampled from a patient whose treatment was nephrectomy without radiotherapy. All receptors derive from a man in his forties with renal cell carcinoma.

The chain is built from TRBV6-5 and TRBJ1-2; 8 bases fit TRBD1. V lost 6 bases, J lost 7 bases, and 13 bases stayed unmatched. This CDR3 spans 15 amino acids. From germline, CDR1 is MNHEY and CDR2 SVGAGI. The CDR3 DNA sequence: TGTGCCAGCAGAGGCCTACCGCAGGGGGCGGGTGGCTACACCTTC. Residues: CASRGLPQGAGGYTF.

This clone appeared a single time. This sequence joins TRBV11-2 and TRBJ1-3, with D possibly TRBD1 on 5 matching bases. The V end was cut by 5 bases, the J end by 0 bases, with 11 bases between. Germline-derived CDR1 and CDR2 are SGHAT and FQNNGV. This CDR3 contains 15 residues. For the CDR3, the DNA is TGTGCCAGCAGCATTCAGGGTATCTCTGGAAACACCATATATTTT. This sequence encodes CASSIQGISGNTIYF.

The chain carries TRBV15 and TRBJ2-2, with D perhaps given as TRBD1 or TRBD2 (6 bases each). Germline V gene data show CDR1 as LNHNV and CDR2 as YYDKDF (reference sequence). CDR3 length equals 16 residues. V gave up 0 bases and J gave up 2 bases, with 10 bases separating them. DNA for the CDR3: TGTGCCACCAGCAGAGAAGGAGGGGGAAACACCGGGGAGCTGTTTTTT. As protein: CATSREGGGNTGELFF.

This chain connects TRBV5-1 to TRBJ2-7; 7 bases match TRBD1. CDR1 is SGHRS and CDR2 is YFSETQ in the germline V gene. Trimming removed 4 bases from V and 5 bases from J; junction bases left unmatched: 3. This CDR3 has 12 amino acids. The CDR3 DNA sequence: TGCGCCAGCAGCATAGACAGGGACGAGCAGTACTTC. Translation gives CASSIDRDEQYF.

The genes are TRBV7-9 and TRBJ1-1; the D is unclear. Germline CDR1 is SEHNR and CDR2 is FQNEAQ (reference sequence). The CDR3 loop spans 12 amino acids. V was cut by 1 base and J by 7 bases, with 7 bases left in between. CDR3 in DNA: TGTGCCAGCAGCTTAGGTGAGGGTGAAGCTTTCTTT. It yields the protein CASSLGEGEAFF.

This clone was counted only a few times. CDR3 nucleotide sequence: TGTGCCAGCAGCTTCGGCAGGGGTAATGAAAAACTGTTTTTT. Its translation is CASSFGRGNEKLFF. This chain connects TRBV7-9 to TRBJ1-4; tentative D call: TRBD1 (6 bases). Germline CDR1 is SEHNR and CDR2 is FQNEAQ (reference sequence). The V and J ends lost 3 bases and 4 bases respectively, with 9 bases between them. This CDR3 contains 14 residues.

The rearrangement uses TRBV10-3 and TRBJ2-1, with 8 bases fitting TRBD2. The J segment lost 6 bases and the V segment lost 0 bases, leaving 7 bases of the junction unmatched. Germline V CDR1 and CDR2: ENHRY, SYGVKD. The CDR3 is 16 amino acids. CDR3 nucleotides: TGTGCCATCAGTGAGTCGACGGGACTAGTTTCCAATGAGCAGTTCTTC. Protein: CAISESTGLVSNEQFF.

In its sample, this clone was seen a few times. The chain combines TRBV19 with TRBJ1-5; D is undetermined. CDR3 length equals 16 residues. The germline V gene encodes CDR1 LNHDA and CDR2 SQIVND (reference sequence). The V and J ends lost 4 bases and 4 bases respectively, with 17 bases between them. This CDR3 is CASSTLLGSSNQPQHF. CDR3 in DNA: TGTGCCAGTAGTACCCTACTAGGGTCTAGTAATCAGCCCCAGCATTTT. The variable domain in full, with the rest retrieved from reference TRBV19 and TRBJ1-5, is DGGITQSPKYLFRKEGQNVTLSCEQNLNHDAMYWYRQDPGQGLRLIYYSQIVNDFQKGDIAEGYSVSREKKESFPLTVTSAQKNPTAFYLCASSTLLGSSNQPQHFGDGTRLSIL.

V and J are TRBV7-2 and TRBJ2-1; D perhaps matches TRBD2 (5 bases). Germline V gene data show CDR1 as SGHTA and CDR2 as FQGNSA. The V end was cut by 2 bases, the J end by 10 bases, with 15 bases between. The CDR3 spans 14 residues. This chain's CDR3 is CASSLTPGVGEQFF. The DNA for the CDR3 is TGTGCCAGCAGCTTAACACCCGGGGTTGGCGAGCAGTTCTTC.

This clone was picked up a small number of times. The V gene is TRBV4-3, the J gene TRBJ2-5; 7 bases are a match to TRBD2. J gave up 5 bases and V 0 bases, and 3 bases lay outside the gene matches. CDR1 is LGHNA and CDR2 is YSLEER in the germline V gene. The length of the CDR3 is 14 residues. The CDR3 sequence is CASSQDGGRETQYF. CDR3 in DNA: TGCGCCAGCAGCCAAGACGGGGGGAGGGAGACCCAGTACTTC.

This clone was seen once. This CDR3 is also generated by other DNA sequences in the sample. J is TRBJ2-3 and V is TRBV18; D unresolved. This CDR3 region has 13 residues. Germline V CDR1 and CDR2: KGHSH, LQKENI. V was trimmed by 4 bases and J by 2 bases, leaving 7 bases between them. The CDR3, as DNA: TGTGCCAGCTCACTAGACTCCACAGATACGCAGTATTTT. Its translation is CASSLDSTDTQYF.

The chain is built from TRBV6-1 and TRBJ2-3; possibly TRBD1 or TRBD2 for D (5 bases each). From germline, CDR1 is MNHNS and CDR2 SASEGT. Trimming removed 2 bases at V and 6 bases at J, with 12 bases between. This CDR3 has 14 amino acids. The CDR3 reads CASSERDRRDTQYF. DNA of the CDR3: TGTGCCAGCAGTGAAAGGGACCGGAGGGATACGCAGTATTTT.

This chain uses TRBV6-6 with TRBJ2-6, with D perhaps matching TRBD1 (5 bases). The germline CDR1 and CDR2 sequences are MNHNY and SVGAGI (reference sequence). The CDR3 runs to 15 residues. Trimming shortened V by 4 bases and J by 1 base, and 8 bases separated the two germline ends. The CDR3 nucleotides read TGTGCCAGCAGTTGGCAGGGATCTGGGGCCAACGTCCTGACTTTC. It yields the protein CASSWQGSGANVLTF.

V usage is TRBV7-9 and J usage is TRBJ2-3; no clear D gene. CDR1 is SEHNR, CDR2 FQNEAQ, per germline (reference sequence). The CDR3 consists of 12 residues. V was pared by 5 bases and J by 9 bases, with 12 bases between. The CDR3 reads CASSPTGETQYF. As DNA, the CDR3 is TGTGCCAGCAGCCCAACTGGGGAAACGCAGTATTTT.

With regard to this clone: Other DNA sequences in the sample encode the same CDR3. The V gene is TRBV4-3, the J gene TRBJ1-1; D not certain. This CDR3 region has 14 residues. Trimming left V 1 base short and J 2 bases short, with 8 bases between. In germline, CDR1 is LGHNA, CDR2 YSLEER. The CDR3 sequence is CASSQVLGNTEAFF. The CDR3 region has the DNA TGCGCCAGCAGCCAAGTTCTTGGAAACACTGAAGCTTTCTTT.

This clone ranks as medium-sized. This chain joins TRBV7-9 and TRBJ2-1; 14 nucleotides match TRBD2. The CDR3 sequence is 18 residues long. V was clipped by 5 bases and J by 2 bases; unmatched bases: 8. Germline-derived CDR1 and CDR2 are SEHNR and FQNEAQ (reference sequence). This chain's CDR3 is CASSLGLAGVSAYNEQFF. CDR3 coding DNA: TGTGCCAGCAGCCTGGGACTAGCGGGAGTATCCGCCTACAATGAGCAGTTCTTC.

This clone qualifies as medium-sized. The chain uses TRBV6-4 and TRBJ1-2; 10 nucleotides align to TRBD1. The junction had 3 bases not matched to a gene; V was cut back by 6 bases and J by 5 bases. The CDR3 contains 13 residues. CDR1 MRHNA and CDR2 SNTAGT come from the germline V gene. CDR3 nucleotide sequence: TGTGCCAGCAGCATGGGACAGGGGTATGGCTACACCTTC. Amino acid sequence: CASSMGQGYGYTF.

The J gene is TRBJ1-1, the V gene TRBV15, with 9 bases that match TRBD1. With V trimmed by 3 bases and J by 6 bases, 20 bases remained unmatched. Germline loops: CDR1 LNHNV, CDR2 YYDKDF (reference sequence). The CDR3 sequence is 19 residues long. The DNA for the CDR3 is TGTGCCACCAGCAGTCCCCCGGGACAGGGTTCGAACAGCCGCGCTGAAGCTTTCTTT. Protein: CATSSPPGQGSNSRAEAFF.

This clone has just one count. The V and J genes are TRBV4-1 and TRBJ2-2; 11 nucleotides agree with TRBD2. CDR1 and CDR2 (germline): MGHRA, YSYEKL. V gave up 1 base and J gave up 4 bases; unmatched junction bases: 5. The CDR3 totals 17 residues. The CDR3, as DNA: TGCGCCAGCAGCCAAGTTCTTAGCGGGGGGGCCACCGGGGAGCTGTTTTTT. The encoded protein is CASSQVLSGGATGELFF.

This clone was observed a handful of times. The rearrangement uses TRBV7-8 and TRBJ2-7, with TRBD2 matching over 13 bases. The CDR3 extends over 14 amino acids. Trimming cost V 5 bases and J 12 bases; bases outside gene matches: 10. CDR1 and CDR2 from the germline V gene are SGHVS and FQNEAQ. CDR3 sequence (DNA): TGTGCCAGCAGCCCGCGGACTAGCGGGGGTGTCGTGTACGTC. Translation gives CASSPRTSGGVVYV.

This clone was seen just once. This chain's CDR3 is CASRMEGAVAGELFF. CDR3 nucleotides: TGTGCCAGCAGGATGGAGGGGGCGGTCGCCGGGGAGCTGTTTTTT. V gene TRBV6-1 combines with J gene TRBJ2-2; D might be TRBD1 (7 bases). Germline lookup yields CDR1 MNHNS and CDR2 SASEGT. The CDR3 has 15 residues. V dropped 6 bases and J dropped 6 bases, with 17 bases sitting between them.

The V gene is TRBV7-9, the J gene TRBJ2-5, with 8 bases that match TRBD2. This CDR3 has 17 amino acids. V gave up 2 bases and J gave up 1 base; unmatched junction bases: 9. Germline V gives CDR1 SEHNR, CDR2 FQNEAQ (reference sequence). As DNA, the CDR3 is TGTGCCAGCAGCTTAAGAGTTGGTAGCGGGGCCCAAGAGACCCAGTACTTC. This encodes CASSLRVGSGAQETQYF.